Listed below are T cell receptor beta chains from one sample, sequenced in a study of siplizumab effects on memory and regulatory T cells. TCRdb's copy holds only in-frame clones and misses some; the assay was immunoSEQ multiplex PCR. The sample lists 57,000 or so clones, about 92% seen once, with less than 40% in the top ten. Sequencing used CD8+ T cells sorted from blood. The receptor source for this set is a human donor in good health. The CDR3 runs from the conserved cysteine through the conserved F or W. The D gene is left open where the match is weak. Only some rows state a clone size, as once, few, many or a class for expanded clones.

size	J	D	V	DNA	CDR3
once	TRBJ1-1	TRBD1	TRBV28	TGTGCCAGCAGTTCAACAGGGGGCATGAACACTGAAGCTTTCTTT	CASSSTGGMNTEAFF
few	TRBJ1-2	.	TRBV7-9	TGTGCCAGCAACCCCGGGACCGACGTCTATGGCTACACCTTC	CASNPGTDVYGYTF
.	TRBJ2-1	TRBD2	TRBV7-9	TGTGCCTTCCTAGCGGGAGTGCTCAATGAGCAGTTCTTC	CAFLAGVLNEQFF
.	TRBJ1-5	.	TRBV6-6	TGTGCCAGCAGTCAAAACGTCCGGGTTAGCAATCAGCCCCAGCATTTT	CASSQNVRVSNQPQHF
.	TRBJ2-2	.	TRBV5-5	TGTGCCAGCTTCGACGGGAACACCGGGGAGCTGTTTTTT	CASFDGNTGELFF
.	TRBJ1-4	.	TRBV28	TGTGCCAGCAGTTTAGGTGAAAAACTGTTTTTT	CASSLGEKLFF
.	TRBJ1-1	.	TRBV4-1	TGCGCCAGCAGCCAAATCGAGGGCGGTGAAGCTTTCTTT	CASSQIEGGEAFF
.	TRBJ2-2	.	TRBV6-4	TGTGCCAGCGGACCCTCGAACACCGGGGAGCTGTTTTTT	CASGPSNTGELFF
.	TRBJ2-7	TRBD2	TRBV5-6	TGTGCCAGCAGCCACGGGGGGGGCACCTACGAGCAGTACTTC	CASSHGGGTYEQYF
.	TRBJ1-1	.	TRBV7-2	TGTGCCAGCAGCCCTTTGGCCGGGACGGGGATGAAAGCTTTCTTT	CASSPLAGTGMKAFF
.	TRBJ1-1	TRBD1	TRBV9	TGTGCCAGCAGCTCGGAGACAGGGGAAGTCACTGAAGCTTTCTTT	CASSSETGEVTEAFF
.	TRBJ1-1	.	TRBV7-9	TGTGCCAGCAGCTTCCGGAACACTGAAGCTTTCTTT	CASSFRNTEAFF
.	TRBJ1-1	TRBD1	TRBV19	TGTGCCAGTAGTGGGGTAGGACAGGGGAACACTGAAGCTTTCTTT	CASSGVGQGNTEAFF
.	TRBJ2-5	.	TRBV5-1	TGCGCCAGCAGCTTGGCGGGCGCCCCCCAAGAGACCCAGTACTTC	CASSLAGAPQETQYF
.	TRBJ2-2	.	TRBV18	TGTGCCAGCTCTAGCAAACCCGGGGAGCTGTTTTTT	CASSSKPGELFF
once	TRBJ2-3	TRBD2	TRBV27	TGTGCCAGCAGACTAGCGGCAATATTGGATACGCAGTATTTT	CASRLAAILDTQYF
.	TRBJ2-7	.	TRBV7-9	TGTGCCAGCAGCTTAGAGTATGGGTCGGGATCCTACGAGCAGTACTTC	CASSLEYGSGSYEQYF